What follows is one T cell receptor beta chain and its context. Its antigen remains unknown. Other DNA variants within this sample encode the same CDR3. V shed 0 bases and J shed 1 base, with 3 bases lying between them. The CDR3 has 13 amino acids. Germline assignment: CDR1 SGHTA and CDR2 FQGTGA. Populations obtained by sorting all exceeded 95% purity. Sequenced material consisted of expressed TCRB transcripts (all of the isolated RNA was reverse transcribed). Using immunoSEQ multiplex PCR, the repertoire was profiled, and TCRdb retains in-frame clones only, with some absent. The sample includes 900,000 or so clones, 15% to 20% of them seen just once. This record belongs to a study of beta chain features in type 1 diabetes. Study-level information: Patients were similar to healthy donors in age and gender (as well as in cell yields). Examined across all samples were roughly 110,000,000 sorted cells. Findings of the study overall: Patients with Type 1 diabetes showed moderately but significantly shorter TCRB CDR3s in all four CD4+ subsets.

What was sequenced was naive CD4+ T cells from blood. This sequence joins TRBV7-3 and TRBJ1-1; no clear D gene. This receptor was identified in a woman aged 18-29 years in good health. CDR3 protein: CASSLTANTEAFF. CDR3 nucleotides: TGTGCCAGCAGCTTAACCGCGAACACTGAAGCTTTCTTT. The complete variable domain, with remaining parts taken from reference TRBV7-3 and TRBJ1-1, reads GAGVSQTPSNKVTEKGKYVELRCDPISGHTALYWYRQSLGQGPEFLIYFQGTGAADDSGLPNDRFFAVRPEGSVSTLKIQRTERGDSAVYLCASSLTANTEAFFGQGTRLTVV.